The next 3 T cell receptor beta chains were all read from a single sample in a study of T cells of healthy individuals. TCRdb redid the calling of the 5' RACE reads with MiXCR, one entry per CDR3 protein. The profile shows more than 85,000 distinct CDR3 sequences, approximately 18% of them singletons. The receptors were sampled from a human donor in good health.

This clonotype turned up a few times. The chain couples TRBV9 to TRBJ2-7; 8 nucleotides agree with TRBD1. CDR1 and CDR2 from the germline V gene are SGDLS and YYNGEE. V lost 4 bases, J lost 6 bases, and 9 bases stayed unmatched. This CDR3 is built from 14 residues. CDR3: CASSPGQGNREQYF. In DNA form, the CDR3 reads TGTGCCAGCAGCCCCGGACAGGGTAACCGCGAGCAGTACTTC.

This clonotype was observed a handful of times. This sequence joins TRBV7-9 and TRBJ1-1, with D hard to call. With 11 bases removed from V and 1 base from J, the gap between germline ends came to 14 bases. This CDR3 spans 13 amino acids. Germline CDR1 reads SEHNR; CDR2 reads FQNEAQ (reference sequence). CDR3 region: CACSGVPNTEAFF. Here the CDR3 DNA reads TGTGCCTGCTCCGGGGTGCCGAACACTGAAGCTTTCTTT.

This chain connects TRBV3-1 to TRBJ1-1; a weak D match, TRBD1 (6 bases). The CDR3 runs to 14 residues. Trimming stripped 4 bases from V and 10 bases from J, with 19 bases between. Germline V CDR1 and CDR2: LGHDT, YNNKEL (reference sequence). The CDR3 is CASSPLQGPGRAFF. CDR3 nucleotides: TGTGCCAGCAGCCCTCTACAGGGTCCGGGCCGAGCTTTCTTT.